What follows are 5 T cell receptor beta chains derived from one specimen sequenced in a study of identical twins. TCRdb reprocessed the 5' RACE reads via MiXCR and lists one record per CDR3 protein. The table includes 520,000 or so distinct CDR3 sequences, approximately 22% detected once. The same specimen was also included in a second study, on T cells expressing NK-cell markers.

Material: CD4+ T cells sorted from blood. The receptors were sampled from a woman under 30 in good health.

The chain is built from TRBV6-1 and TRBJ2-6, with TRBD2 matching 8 bases. The CDR3 is 20 amino acids. CDR1 MNHNS and CDR2 SASEGT come from the germline V gene. The V and J ends lost 7 bases and 0 bases, in that order; junction bases with no gene match: 17. For the CDR3, the DNA is TGTGCCAGCACGTGGGTCTGGCGGGGGGCATCCATCTCTGGGGCCAACGTCCTGACTTTC. The encoded protein is CASTWVWRGASISGANVLTF.

The chain uses TRBV20-1 and TRBJ2-1; possibly TRBD2 for D (6 bases). The germline V gene has CDR1 DFQATT and CDR2 SNEGSKA (reference sequence). Trimming took 3 bases from V and 5 from J, leaving 17 bases between them. The CDR3 length is 15 residues. The CDR3 region has the DNA TGCAGTGCTAGTTCTGCGGGATCGATCGACAATGAGCAGTTCTTC. Its protein is CSASSAGSIDNEQFF.

This clonotype was detected a few times. The CDR3 nucleotides read TGTGCCAGCTCAACTGGCTTTTTCTACGAGCAGTACTTC. It is translated as CASSTGFFYEQYF. The rearrangement links TRBV18 to TRBJ2-7; no definite D call. Germline CDR1 reads KGHSH; CDR2 reads LQKENI. The CDR3 extends over 13 amino acids. Trimming took 5 bases from V and 3 from J, leaving 11 bases between them.

The gene calls are TRBV9 and TRBJ2-5; TRBD2 aligns across 9 bases. The CDR3 loop spans 15 amino acids. The germline V gene has CDR1 SGDLS and CDR2 YYNGEE. V was pared by 0 bases and J by 5 bases, with 5 bases of the junction left unmatched. This chain's CDR3 is CASSVDLGLAETQYF. For the CDR3, the DNA is TGTGCCAGCAGCGTAGATTTAGGACTAGCGGAGACCCAGTACTTC.

This clonotype was found many times. The V and J genes are TRBV29-1 and TRBJ2-3, with D unresolved. Germline V gene sequence: CDR1 SQVTM, CDR2 ANQGSEA. Trimming pared 7 bases from V and 2 bases from J, leaving 13 bases between. This CDR3 has 13 amino acids. Here the CDR3 DNA reads TGCAGCGAAAACACCTCGCCCACAGATACGCAGTATTTT. Its protein is CSENTSPTDTQYF.